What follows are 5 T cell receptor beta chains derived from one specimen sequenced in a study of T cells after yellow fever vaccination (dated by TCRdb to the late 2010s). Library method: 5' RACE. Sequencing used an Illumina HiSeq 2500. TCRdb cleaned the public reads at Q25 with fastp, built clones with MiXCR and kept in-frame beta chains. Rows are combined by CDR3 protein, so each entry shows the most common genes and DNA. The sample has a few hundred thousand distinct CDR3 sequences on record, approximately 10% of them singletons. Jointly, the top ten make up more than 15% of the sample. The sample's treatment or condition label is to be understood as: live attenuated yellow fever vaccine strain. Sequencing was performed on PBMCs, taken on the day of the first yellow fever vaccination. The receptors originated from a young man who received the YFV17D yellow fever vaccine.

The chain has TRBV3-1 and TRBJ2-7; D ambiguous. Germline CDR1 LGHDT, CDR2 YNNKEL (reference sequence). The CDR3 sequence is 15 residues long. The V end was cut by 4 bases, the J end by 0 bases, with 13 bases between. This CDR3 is CASSRTLPTSYEQYF. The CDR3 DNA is TGTGCCAGCAGCCGGACCCTACCTACCTCCTACGAGCAGTACTTC.

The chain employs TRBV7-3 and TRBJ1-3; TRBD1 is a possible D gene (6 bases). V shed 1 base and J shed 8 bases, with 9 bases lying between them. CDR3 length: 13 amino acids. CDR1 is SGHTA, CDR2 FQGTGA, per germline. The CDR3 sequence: CASSLNAGDTIYF. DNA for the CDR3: TGTGCCAGCAGCTTAAATGCAGGGGACACCATATATTTT. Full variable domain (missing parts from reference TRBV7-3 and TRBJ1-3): GAGVSQTPSNKVTEKGKYVELRCDPISGHTALYWYRQSLGQGPEFLIYFQGTGAADDSGLPNDRFFAVRPEGSVSTLKIQRTERGDSAVYLCASSLNAGDTIYFGEGSWLTVV.

The CDR3 nucleotides are TGCAGTGCCCCTGGGGACCCCAGCACCGGGGAGCTGTTTTTT. This codes for CSAPGDPSTGELFF. J is TRBJ2-2 and V is TRBV20-1; the D gene could be TRBD1 or TRBD2 (5 bases each). The germline CDR1 and CDR2 sequences are DFQATT and SNEGSKA (reference sequence). Trimming removed 6 bases at V and 4 bases at J, with 15 bases between. CDR3 length equals 14 residues.

The CDR3 here is CSAREQISNQPQHF. The CDR3 region has the DNA TGCAGTGCTAGAGAACAGATTAGCAATCAGCCCCAGCATTTT. The V call is TRBV20-1, the J call TRBJ1-5; D is uncertain. The germline V gene encodes CDR1 DFQATT and CDR2 SNEGSKA (reference sequence). Trimming left V 0 bases short and J 0 bases short, with 6 bases between. The CDR3 spans 14 residues.

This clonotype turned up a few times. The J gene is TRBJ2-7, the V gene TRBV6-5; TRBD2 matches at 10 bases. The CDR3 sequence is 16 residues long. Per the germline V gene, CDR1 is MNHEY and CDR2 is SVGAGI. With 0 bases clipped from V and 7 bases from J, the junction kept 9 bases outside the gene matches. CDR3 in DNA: TGTGCCAGCAGTTACTCGAAAGCGGGAGGGGCTGCAGAGCAGTACTTC. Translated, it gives CASSYSKAGGAAEQYF.